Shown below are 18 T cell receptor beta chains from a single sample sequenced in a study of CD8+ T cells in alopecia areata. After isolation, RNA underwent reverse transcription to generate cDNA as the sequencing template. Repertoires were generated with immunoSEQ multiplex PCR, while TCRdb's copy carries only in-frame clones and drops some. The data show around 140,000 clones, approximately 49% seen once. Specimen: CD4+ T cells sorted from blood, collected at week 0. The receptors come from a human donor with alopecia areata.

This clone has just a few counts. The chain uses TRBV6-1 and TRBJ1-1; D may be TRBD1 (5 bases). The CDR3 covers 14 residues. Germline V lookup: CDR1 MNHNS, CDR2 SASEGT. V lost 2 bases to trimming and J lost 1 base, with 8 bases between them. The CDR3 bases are TGTGCCAGCAGTGAAATAGGGGAGAACACTGAAGCTTTCTTT. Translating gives CASSEIGENTEAFF.

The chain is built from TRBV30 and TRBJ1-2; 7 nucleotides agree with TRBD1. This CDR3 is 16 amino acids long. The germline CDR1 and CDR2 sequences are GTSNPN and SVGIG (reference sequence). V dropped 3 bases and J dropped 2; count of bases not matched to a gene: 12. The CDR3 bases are TGTGCCTGGAGCCGGGACAGTAATAATCTAAACTATGGCTACACCTTC. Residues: CAWSRDSNNLNYGYTF.

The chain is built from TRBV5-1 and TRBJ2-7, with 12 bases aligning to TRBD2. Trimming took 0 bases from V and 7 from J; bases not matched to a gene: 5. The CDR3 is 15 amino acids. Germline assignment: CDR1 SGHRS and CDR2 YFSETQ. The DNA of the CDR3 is TGCGCCAGCAGCTTGGCCCTAGCGGGAGGGAGGGAGCAGTACTTC. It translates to CASSLALAGGREQYF.

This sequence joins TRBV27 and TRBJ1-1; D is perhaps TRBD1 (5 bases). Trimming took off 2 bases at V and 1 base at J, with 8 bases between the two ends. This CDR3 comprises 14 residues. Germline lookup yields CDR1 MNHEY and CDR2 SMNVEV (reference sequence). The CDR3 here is CASSLARGNTEAFF. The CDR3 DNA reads TGTGCCAGCAGTTTAGCGAGGGGGAACACTGAAGCTTTCTTT.

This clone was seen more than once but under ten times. This chain's CDR3 is CASNTQGYGYGYTF. The DNA of the CDR3 is TGTGCCAGTAATACACAGGGATATGGCTATGGCTACACCTTC. V and J are TRBV19 and TRBJ1-2, with a tentative D call TRBD1 (6 bases). The V and J ends lost 7 bases and 4 bases respectively, with 16 bases between them. The CDR3 length is 14 residues. The germline V gene has CDR1 LNHDA and CDR2 SQIVND (reference sequence). The full variable domain, with the rest looked up from reference TRBV19 and TRBJ1-2, is DGGITQSPKYLFRKEGQNVTLSCEQNLNHDAMYWYRQDPGQGLRLIYYSQIVNDFQKGDIAEGYSVSREKKESFPLTVTSAQKNPTAFYLCASNTQGYGYGYTFGSGTRLTVV.

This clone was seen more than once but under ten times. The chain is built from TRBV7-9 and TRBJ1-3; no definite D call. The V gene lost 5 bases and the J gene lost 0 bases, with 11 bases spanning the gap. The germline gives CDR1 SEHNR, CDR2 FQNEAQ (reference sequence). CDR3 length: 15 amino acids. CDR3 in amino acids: CASSLGASSGNTIYF. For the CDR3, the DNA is TGTGCCAGCAGCCTCGGCGCTAGCTCTGGAAACACCATATATTTT.

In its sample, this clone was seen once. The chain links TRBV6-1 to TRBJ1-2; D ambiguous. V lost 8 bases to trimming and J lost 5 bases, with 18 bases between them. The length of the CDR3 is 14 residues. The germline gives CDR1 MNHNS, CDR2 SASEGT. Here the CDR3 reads CASQKVSAPYGYTF. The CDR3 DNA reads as TGTGCCAGCCAAAAGGTGTCAGCGCCTTATGGCTACACCTTC.

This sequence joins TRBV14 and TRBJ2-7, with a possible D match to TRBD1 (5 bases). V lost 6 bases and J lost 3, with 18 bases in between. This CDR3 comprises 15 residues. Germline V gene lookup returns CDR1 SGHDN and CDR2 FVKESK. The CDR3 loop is CASSQGRQTFYEQYF. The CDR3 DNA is TGTGCCAGCAGTCAGGGCAGACAAACTTTCTACGAGCAGTACTTC. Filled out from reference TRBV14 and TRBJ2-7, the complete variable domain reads EAGVTQFPSHSVIEKGQTVTLRCDPISGHDNLYWYRRVMGKEIKFLLHFVKESKQDESGMPNNRFLAERTGGTYSTLKVQPAELEDSGVYFCASSQGRQTFYEQYFGPGTRLTVT.

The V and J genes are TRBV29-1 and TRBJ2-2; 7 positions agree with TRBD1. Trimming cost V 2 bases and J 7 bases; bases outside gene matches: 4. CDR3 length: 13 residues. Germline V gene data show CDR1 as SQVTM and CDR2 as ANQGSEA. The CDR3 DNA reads TGCAGCGTTGAAAAGGGGGCTAACGGGGAGCTGTTTTTT. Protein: CSVEKGANGELFF.

The CDR3 DNA reads as TGTGCCAGCAGCTATATAGCGGGGAGGTCCTACAATGAGCAGTTCTTC. Encoded protein: CASSYIAGRSYNEQFF. The chain combines TRBV7-2 with TRBJ2-1; 8 bases line up with TRBD2. The junction had 6 bases not matched to a gene; V was cut back by 4 bases and J by 1 base. CDR1 and CDR2 (germline): SGHTA, FQGNSA. CDR3 length: 16 amino acids. The full variable domain, in which reference TRBV7-2 and TRBJ2-1 provide the parts outside the CDR3, is GAGVSQSPSNKVTEKGKDVELRCDPISGHTALYWYRQSLGQGLEFLIYFQGNSAPDKSGLPSDRFSAERTGGSVSTLTIQRTQQEDSAVYLCASSYIAGRSYNEQFFGPGTRLTVL.

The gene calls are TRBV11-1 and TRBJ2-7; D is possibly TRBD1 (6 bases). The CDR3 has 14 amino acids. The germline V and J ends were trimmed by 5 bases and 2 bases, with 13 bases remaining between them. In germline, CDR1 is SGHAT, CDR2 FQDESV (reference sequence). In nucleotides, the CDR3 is TGTGCCAGCAGCGGAGACAGGACAACCTACGAGCAGTACTTC. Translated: CASSGDRTTYEQYF.

DNA for the CDR3: TGCAGTGCTGTTGGCTACGAGCAGTACTTC. The encoded protein is CSAVGYEQYF. J is TRBJ2-7 and V is TRBV20-1, with D unclear. This CDR3 has 10 residues. Germline loops: CDR1 DFQATT, CDR2 SNEGSKA (reference sequence). Trimming shortened V by 5 bases and J by 3 bases, and 5 bases separated the two germline ends.

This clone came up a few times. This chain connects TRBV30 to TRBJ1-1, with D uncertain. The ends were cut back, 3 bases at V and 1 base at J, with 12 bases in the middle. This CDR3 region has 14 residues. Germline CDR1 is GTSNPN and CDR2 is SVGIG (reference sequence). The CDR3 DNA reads TGTGCCTGGAGGGAGGGTCCGGGGAACACTGAAGCTTTCTTT. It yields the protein CAWREGPGNTEAFF.

The CDR3 bases are TGTGCCAGTAGTATTGCCCCGCCGGGCGGTAGCTCCTACAATGAGCAGTTCTTC. This codes for CASSIAPPGGSSYNEQFF. V usage is TRBV19 and J usage is TRBJ2-1; the D is unclear. V was clipped by 3 bases and J by 0 bases, with 18 bases between them. Germline V gene lookup returns CDR1 LNHDA and CDR2 SQIVND (reference sequence). The CDR3 has 18 residues.

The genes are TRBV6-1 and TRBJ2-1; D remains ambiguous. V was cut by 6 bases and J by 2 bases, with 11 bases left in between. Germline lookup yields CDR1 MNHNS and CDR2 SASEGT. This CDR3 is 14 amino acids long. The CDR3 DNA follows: TGTGCCAGCAGGTCGGTAGGGCCCTACAATGAGCAGTTCTTC. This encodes CASRSVGPYNEQFF.

The DNA for the CDR3 is TGTGCCTGGACTCTTTCTACAGGCCATAGCAATCAGCCCCAGCATTTT. The encoded protein is CAWTLSTGHSNQPQHF. This chain joins TRBV30 and TRBJ1-5; D perhaps matches TRBD1 (5 bases). CDR3 length: 16 amino acids. The V and J ends lost 4 bases and 0 bases respectively, with 16 bases between them. The germline V gene encodes CDR1 GTSNPN and CDR2 SVGIG (reference sequence).

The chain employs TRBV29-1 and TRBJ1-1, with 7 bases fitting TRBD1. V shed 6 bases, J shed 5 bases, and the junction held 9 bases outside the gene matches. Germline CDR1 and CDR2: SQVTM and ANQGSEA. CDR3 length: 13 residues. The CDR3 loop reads CSVRLDRATEAFF. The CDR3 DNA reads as TGCAGCGTGCGTCTTGACAGGGCGACTGAAGCTTTCTTT.

The CDR3 sequence: CAWGTSGTYNEQFF. The DNA for the CDR3 is TGTGCCTGGGGCACATCGGGTACCTACAATGAGCAGTTCTTC. The chain recombines TRBV30 with TRBJ2-1, with D unclear. With 5 bases removed from V and 2 bases from J, the gap between germline ends came to 13 bases. CDR3 length: 14 residues. Germline CDR1 GTSNPN, CDR2 SVGIG (reference sequence).